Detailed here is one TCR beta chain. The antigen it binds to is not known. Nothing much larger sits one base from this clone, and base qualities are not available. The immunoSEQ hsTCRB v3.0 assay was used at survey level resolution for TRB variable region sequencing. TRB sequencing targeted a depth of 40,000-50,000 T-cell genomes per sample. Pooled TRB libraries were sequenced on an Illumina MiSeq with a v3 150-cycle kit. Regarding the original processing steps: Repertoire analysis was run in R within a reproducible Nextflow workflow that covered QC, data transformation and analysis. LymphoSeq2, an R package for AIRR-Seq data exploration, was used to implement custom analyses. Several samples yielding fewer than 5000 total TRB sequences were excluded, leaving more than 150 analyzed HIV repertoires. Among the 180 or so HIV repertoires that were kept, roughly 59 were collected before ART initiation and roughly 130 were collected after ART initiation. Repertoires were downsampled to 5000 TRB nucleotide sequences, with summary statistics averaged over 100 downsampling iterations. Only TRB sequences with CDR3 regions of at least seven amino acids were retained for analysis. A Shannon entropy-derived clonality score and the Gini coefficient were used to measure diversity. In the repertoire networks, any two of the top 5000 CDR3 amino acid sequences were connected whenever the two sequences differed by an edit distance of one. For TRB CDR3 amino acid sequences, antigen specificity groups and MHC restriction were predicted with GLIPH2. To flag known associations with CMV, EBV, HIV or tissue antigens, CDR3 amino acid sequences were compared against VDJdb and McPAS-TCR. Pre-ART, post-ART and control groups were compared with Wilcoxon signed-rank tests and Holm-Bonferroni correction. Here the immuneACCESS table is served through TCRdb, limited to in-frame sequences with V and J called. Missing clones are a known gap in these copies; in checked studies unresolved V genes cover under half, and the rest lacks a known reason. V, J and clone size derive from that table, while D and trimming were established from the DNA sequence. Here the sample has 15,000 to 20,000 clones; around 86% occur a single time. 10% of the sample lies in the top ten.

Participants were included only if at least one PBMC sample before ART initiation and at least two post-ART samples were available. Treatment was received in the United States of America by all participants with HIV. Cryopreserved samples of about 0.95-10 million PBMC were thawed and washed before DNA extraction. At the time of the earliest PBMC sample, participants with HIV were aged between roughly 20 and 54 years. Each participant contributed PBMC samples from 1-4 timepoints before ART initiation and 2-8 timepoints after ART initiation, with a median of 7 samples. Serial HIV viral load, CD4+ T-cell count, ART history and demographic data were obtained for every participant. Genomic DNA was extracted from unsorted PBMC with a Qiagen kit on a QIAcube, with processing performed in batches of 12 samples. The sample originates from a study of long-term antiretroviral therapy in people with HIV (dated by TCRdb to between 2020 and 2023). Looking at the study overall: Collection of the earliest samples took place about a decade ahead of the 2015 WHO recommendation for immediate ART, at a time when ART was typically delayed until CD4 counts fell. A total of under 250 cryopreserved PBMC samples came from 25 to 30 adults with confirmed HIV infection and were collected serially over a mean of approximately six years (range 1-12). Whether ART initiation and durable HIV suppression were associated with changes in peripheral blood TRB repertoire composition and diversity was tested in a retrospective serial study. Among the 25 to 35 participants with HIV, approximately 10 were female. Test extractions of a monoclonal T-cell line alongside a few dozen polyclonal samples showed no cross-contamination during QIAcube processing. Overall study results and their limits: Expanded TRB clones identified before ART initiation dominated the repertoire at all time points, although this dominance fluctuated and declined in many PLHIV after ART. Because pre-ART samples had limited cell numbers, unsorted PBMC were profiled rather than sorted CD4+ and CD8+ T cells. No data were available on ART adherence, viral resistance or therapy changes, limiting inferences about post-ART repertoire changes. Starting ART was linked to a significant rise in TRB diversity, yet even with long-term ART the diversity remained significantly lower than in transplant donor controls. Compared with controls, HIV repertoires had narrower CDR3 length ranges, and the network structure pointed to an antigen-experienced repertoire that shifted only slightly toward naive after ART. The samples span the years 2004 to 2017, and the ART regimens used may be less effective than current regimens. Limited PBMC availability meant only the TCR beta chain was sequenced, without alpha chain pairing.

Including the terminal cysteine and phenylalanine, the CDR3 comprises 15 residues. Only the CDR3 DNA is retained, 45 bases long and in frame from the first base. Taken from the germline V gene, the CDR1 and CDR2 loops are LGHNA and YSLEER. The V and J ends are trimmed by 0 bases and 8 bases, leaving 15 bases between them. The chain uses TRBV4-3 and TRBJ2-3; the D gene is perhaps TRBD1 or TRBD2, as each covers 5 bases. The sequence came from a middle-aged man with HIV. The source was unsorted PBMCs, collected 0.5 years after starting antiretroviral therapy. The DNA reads TGCGCCAGCAGCCAAGATCGGGCAGGGACCGGTACGCAGTATTTT. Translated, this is CASSQDRAGTGTQYF.